This TCR beta chain was documented in a study of shared clonotypes between healthy human individuals. About the research overall: CD8 memory received one plate per donor, CD8 naive two, CD4 memory three and CD4 naive three.

CD45RO-negative CD8 cells positively selected for CCR7 made up the naive population, which excluded terminally differentiated effector memory CD45RA+ cells. Study donors comprised healthy, HIV-negative adults devoid of recent acute infection or vaccination. Concerning this clone itself: This same CDR3 is encoded by further DNA sequences in the sample.

Only in-frame clones appear in the TCRdb table, and some are missing; sequencing was by immunoSEQ multiplex PCR. This sample has about 800,000 clones; around 96% occur once, and the top ten carry about 0.21%. V shed 1 base, J shed 5 bases, and the junction held 2 bases outside the gene matches. The CDR3 runs to 14 residues. The V gene's germline CDR1 is SEHNR and CDR2 FQNEAQ (reference sequence). The sample taken for sequencing was naive CD8+ T cells sorted from blood. The chain joins TRBV7-9 to TRBJ1-5; 7 nucleotides align to TRBD1. The receptor comes from a young man in good health. The CDR3 DNA is TGTGCCAGCAGCTTAGGACAGGGCGATCAGCCCCAGCATTTT. Translated: CASSLGQGDQPQHF.